The 10 T cell receptor beta chains in this list originate from one sample, sequenced in a study of T cells in Graves' hyperthyroidism and ophthalmopathy. What was amplified from RNA transcripts were TCR beta CDR3 regions. Initially, a first-round RT-PCR of the TCR CDR3 employed the HTBI primer set. TCRdb reprocessed the multiplex PCR reads with MiXCR, giving one entry per CDR3 protein. The data hold nearly 750,000 distinct CDR3 sequences, with roughly a third observed a single time. Material for sequencing was blood. The receptor set was obtained from a woman aged 40 to 50 with Graves' hyperthyroidism.

This rearrangement joins TRBV12-3 or TRBV12-4 to TRBJ1-5; D uncertain. The V end was cut by 1 base, the J end by 3 bases, with 7 bases between. CDR3 length: 14 amino acids. CDR3 nucleotides: TGTGCCAGCAGTTTAGGCAGCTTCAATCAGCCCCAGCATTTT. As protein: CASSLGSFNQPQHF.

In the case of this clonotype: This may come from a read error, since a much larger clone is one base off. The CDR3 nucleotides read TGTGCCTGCAGTGAGACCAGAAACTATGGCTACACCTTC. This sequence encodes CACSETRNYGYTF. The chain joins TRBV6-1 to TRBJ1-2; no definite D call. This CDR3 has 13 amino acids. CDR1 is MNHNS and CDR2 is SASEGT in the germline V gene.

The chain joins TRBV25-1 to TRBJ1-2; D is ambiguous. The V end lost 5 bases, the J end lost 6 bases, and 13 bases lay between the germline ends. The CDR3 has 13 amino acids. The germline gives CDR1 MGHDK, CDR2 SYGVNS. CDR3 residues: CASSLPLRDGYTF. The DNA of the CDR3 is TGTGCCAGCAGTCTCCCCCTCCGGGATGGCTACACCTTC.

J is TRBJ2-3 and V is TRBV10-3, with 8 bases lining up with TRBD2. The germline CDR1 and CDR2 sequences are ENHRY and SYGVKD. V lost 4 bases and J lost 2; bases outside the gene matches: 5. This CDR3 has 15 residues. CDR3 sequence: CAISGSGGTTDTQYF. In nucleotides, the CDR3 is TGTGCCATCAGTGGGAGCGGGGGTACCACAGATACGCAGTATTTT.

Comments on this clonotype: At one boundary the junction diverges from the germline segment, which might be a read error. In DNA, the CDR3 is TGTGCCAGCAGCCATCTCAGGGACTCTGGGGCCAACGCCCTGACTTTC. This encodes CASSHLRDSGANALTF. The chain recombines TRBV7-9 with TRBJ2-6; D is perhaps TRBD2 (6 bases). Germline V gives CDR1 SEHNR, CDR2 FQNEAQ (reference sequence). The CDR3 has 16 residues. Supplemented by reference TRBV7-9 and TRBJ2-6, the full variable domain reads DTGVSQNPRHKITKRGQNVTFRCDPISEHNRLYWYRQTLGQGPEFLTYFQNEAQLEKSRLLSDRFSAERPKGSFSTLEIQRTEQGDSAMYLCASSHLRDSGANALTFGAGSRLTVL.

In its sample, this clonotype was seen many times. This chain uses TRBV20-1 with TRBJ1-5; a weak D match, TRBD1 (5 bases). Germline values: CDR1 DFQATT, CDR2 SNEGSKA (reference sequence). Trimming removed 2 bases from V and 7 bases from J, with 15 bases in between. The CDR3 has 14 amino acids. The CDR3 loop is CSARTRDGWQPQHF. In DNA form, the CDR3 reads TGCAGTGCTAGAACCCGGGACGGATGGCAGCCCCAGCATTTT.

Turning to this clonotype: One junction end does not reproduce the germline sequence, and a read error may be involved. The genes are TRBV7-7 and TRBJ2-3, with a possible D match to TRBD1 (6 bases). CDR1 and CDR2 from the germline V gene are SSHAT and FNYEAQ (reference sequence). This CDR3 has 13 residues. Written as DNA, the CDR3 is TGTGCTAGCAGCTTACAGGGTGGAGATACGCAGTATTTT. The encoded protein is CASSLQGGDTQYF. The entire variable domain, with the rest obtained from reference TRBV7-7 and TRBJ2-3, is as follows: GAGVSQSPRYKVTKRGQDVTLRCDPISSHATLYWYQQALGQGPEFLTYFNYEAQPDKSGLPSDRFSAERPEGSISTLTIQRTEQRDSAMYRCASSLQGGDTQYFGPGTRLTVL.

V usage is TRBV12-3 or TRBV12-4 and J usage is TRBJ1-1, with a weak D call TRBD1 (5 bases). V dropped 8 bases and J dropped 4 bases, with 14 bases sitting between them. This CDR3 spans 13 amino acids. For the CDR3, the DNA is TGTGCCAGCGTCAAGGGAGGGGCCACTGAAGCTTTCTTT. Its protein product is CASVKGGATEAFF.

This clonotype was seen a few times. This chain connects TRBV28 to TRBJ1-5, with D perhaps matching TRBD1 (6 bases). Germline V lookup: CDR1 MDHEN, CDR2 SYDVKM. The CDR3 totals 14 residues. V shed 2 bases and J shed 7 bases, with 12 bases lying between them. CDR3 loop: CASSLNRVGQPQHF. As DNA, the CDR3 is TGTGCCAGCAGTTTAAACAGGGTTGGGCAGCCCCAGCATTTT.

J is TRBJ1-1 and V is TRBV19; D is unclear. The V gene's germline CDR1 is LNHDA and CDR2 SQIVND (reference sequence). The CDR3 consists of 15 residues. Deletions cut 4 bases from V and 0 bases from J, with 12 bases between. The CDR3 sequence is CASSREGTVNTEAFF. DNA for the CDR3: TGTGCCAGTAGTAGAGAAGGTACTGTGAACACTGAAGCTTTCTTT. The variable domain in full, with the rest retrieved from reference TRBV19 and TRBJ1-1, is DGGITQSPKYLFRKEGQNVTLSCEQNLNHDAMYWYRQDPGQGLRLIYYSQIVNDFQKGDIAEGYSVSREKKESFPLTVTSAQKNPTAFYLCASSREGTVNTEAFFGQGTRLTVV.